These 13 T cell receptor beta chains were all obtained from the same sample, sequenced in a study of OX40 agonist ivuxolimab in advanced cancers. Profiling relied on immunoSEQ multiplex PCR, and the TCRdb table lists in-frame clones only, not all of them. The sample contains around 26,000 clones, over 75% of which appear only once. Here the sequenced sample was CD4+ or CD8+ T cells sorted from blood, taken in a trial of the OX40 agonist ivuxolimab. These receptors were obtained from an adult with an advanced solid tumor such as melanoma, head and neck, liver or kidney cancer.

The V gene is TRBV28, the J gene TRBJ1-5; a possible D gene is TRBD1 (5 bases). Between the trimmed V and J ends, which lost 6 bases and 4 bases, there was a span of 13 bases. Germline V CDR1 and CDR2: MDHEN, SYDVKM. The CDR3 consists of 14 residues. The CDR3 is CASSAGPINQPQHF. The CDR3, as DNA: TGTGCCAGCAGCGCGGGACCGATTAATCAGCCCCAGCATTTT.

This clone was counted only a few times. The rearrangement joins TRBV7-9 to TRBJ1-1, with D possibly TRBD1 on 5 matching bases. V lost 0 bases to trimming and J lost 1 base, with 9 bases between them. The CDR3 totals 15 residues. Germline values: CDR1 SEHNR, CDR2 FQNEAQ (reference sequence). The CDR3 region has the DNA TGTGCCAGCAGCTTAGCGACAGATTGGAACACTGAAGCTTTCTTT. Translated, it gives CASSLATDWNTEAFF.

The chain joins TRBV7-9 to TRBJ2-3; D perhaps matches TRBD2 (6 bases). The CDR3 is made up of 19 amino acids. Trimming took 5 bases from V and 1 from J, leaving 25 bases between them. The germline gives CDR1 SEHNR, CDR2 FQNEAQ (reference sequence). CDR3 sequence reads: CASSPQVISGTFRTDTQYF. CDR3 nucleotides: TGTGCCAGCAGCCCCCAGGTGATCTCGGGGACTTTCCGCACAGATACGCAGTATTTT.

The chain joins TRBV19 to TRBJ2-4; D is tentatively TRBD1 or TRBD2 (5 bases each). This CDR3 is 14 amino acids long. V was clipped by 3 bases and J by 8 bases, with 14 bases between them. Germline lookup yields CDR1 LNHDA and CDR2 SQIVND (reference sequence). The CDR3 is CASSMGVRFDIQYF. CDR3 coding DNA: TGTGCCAGTAGTATGGGGGTAAGATTTGACATTCAGTACTTC.

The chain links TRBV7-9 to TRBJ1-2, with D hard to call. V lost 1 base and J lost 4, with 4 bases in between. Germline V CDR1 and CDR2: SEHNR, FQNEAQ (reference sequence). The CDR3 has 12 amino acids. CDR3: CASSLVLYGYTF. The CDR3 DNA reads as TGTGCCAGCAGCTTAGTCCTCTATGGCTACACCTTC.

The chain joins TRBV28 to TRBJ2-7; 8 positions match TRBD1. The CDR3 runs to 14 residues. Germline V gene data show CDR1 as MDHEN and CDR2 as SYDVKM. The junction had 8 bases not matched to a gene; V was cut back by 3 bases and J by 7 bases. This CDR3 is CASSFFTGGKEQYF. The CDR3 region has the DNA TGTGCCAGCAGTTTTTTTACAGGGGGTAAGGAGCAGTACTTC.

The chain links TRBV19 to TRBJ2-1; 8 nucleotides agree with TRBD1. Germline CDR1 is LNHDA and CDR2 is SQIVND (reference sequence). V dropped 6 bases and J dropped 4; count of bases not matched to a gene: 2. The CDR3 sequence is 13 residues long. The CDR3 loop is CASSTGGYNEQFF. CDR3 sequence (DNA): TGTGCCAGTAGCACAGGGGGGTACAATGAGCAGTTCTTC.

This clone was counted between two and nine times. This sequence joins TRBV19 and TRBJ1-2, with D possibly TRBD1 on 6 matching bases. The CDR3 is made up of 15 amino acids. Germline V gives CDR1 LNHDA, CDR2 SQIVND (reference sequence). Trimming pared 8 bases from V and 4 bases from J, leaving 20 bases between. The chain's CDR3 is CASGRADRNTYGYTF. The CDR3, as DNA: TGTGCCAGTGGACGTGCGGACAGAAACACCTATGGCTACACCTTC.

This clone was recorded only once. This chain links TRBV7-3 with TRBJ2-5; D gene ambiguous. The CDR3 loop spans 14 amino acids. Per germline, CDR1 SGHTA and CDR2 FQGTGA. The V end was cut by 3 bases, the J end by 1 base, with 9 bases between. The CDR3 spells CASSFDGFQETQYF. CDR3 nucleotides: TGTGCCAGCAGCTTTGACGGATTCCAAGAGACCCAGTACTTC.

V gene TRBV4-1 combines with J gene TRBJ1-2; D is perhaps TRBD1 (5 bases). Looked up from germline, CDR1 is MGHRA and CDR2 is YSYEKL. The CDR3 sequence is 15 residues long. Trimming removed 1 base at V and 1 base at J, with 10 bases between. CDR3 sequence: CASSQVFGGNYGYTF. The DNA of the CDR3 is TGCGCCAGCAGCCAAGTTTTTGGGGGTAACTATGGCTACACCTTC.

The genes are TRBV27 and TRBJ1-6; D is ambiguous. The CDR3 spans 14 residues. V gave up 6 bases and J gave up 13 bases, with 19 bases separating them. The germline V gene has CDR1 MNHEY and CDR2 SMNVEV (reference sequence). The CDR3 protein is CASRVGGRVSPLHF. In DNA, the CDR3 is TGTGCCAGCAGGGTGGGTGGCCGAGTGTCTCCCCTCCACTTT.

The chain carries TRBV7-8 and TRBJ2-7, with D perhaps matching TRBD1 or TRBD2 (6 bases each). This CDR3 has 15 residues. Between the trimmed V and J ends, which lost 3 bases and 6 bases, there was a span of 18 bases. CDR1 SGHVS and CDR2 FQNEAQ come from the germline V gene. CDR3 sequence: CASSLNSAPGAEQYF. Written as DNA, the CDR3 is TGTGCCAGCAGCTTGAACAGTGCCCCGGGGGCCGAGCAGTACTTC.

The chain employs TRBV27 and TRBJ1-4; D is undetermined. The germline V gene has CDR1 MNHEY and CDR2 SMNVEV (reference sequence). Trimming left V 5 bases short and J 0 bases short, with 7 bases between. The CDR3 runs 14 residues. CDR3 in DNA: TGTGCCAGCAGTGTGCATGCAACTAATGAAAAACTGTTTTTT. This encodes CASSVHATNEKLFF.